These T cell receptor beta chains were read from a single sample in a study of T cells expressing NK-cell markers. TCRdb re-called the 5' RACE reads; every CDR3 protein appears as one record, without DNA. This repertoire includes around 550,000 distinct CDR3 sequences. Sequenced sample: blood T cells: a sorted CD56 or NKG2C T cell subset, CD4+ or CD8+ T cells, or bulk PBMC T cells (not recorded which). The receptors come from a man aged 18 to 29 in good health. The CDR3 runs from the conserved cysteine through the conserved F or W.

length,J,V,CDR3
15,TRBJ2-7,TRBV28,CASSYGTGGSYEQYF
13,TRBJ2-1,TRBV5-1,CASSLRGVDEQFF
16,TRBJ2-1,TRBV4-1,CASSQGLADRNNEQFF
17,TRBJ2-1,TRBV6-5,CASSFGLAGGPGNEQFF
13,TRBJ1-1,TRBV20-1,CSAAGQPSTEAFF
16,TRBJ1-1,TRBV5-1,CASSLLQGALNTEAFF
16,TRBJ2-1,TRBV27,CASSLLIGLAANEQFF
15,TRBJ2-1,TRBV9,CASSATSGRRNEQFF
15,TRBJ2-1,TRBV5-1,CASSFATGVNNEQFF
14,TRBJ1-1,TRBV29-1,CSVQRQMMNTEAFF
14,TRBJ1-2,TRBV7-9,CASSPGTSLVLISF
15,TRBJ2-1,TRBV29-1,CSVEDLSGSYNEQFF
11,TRBJ2-1,TRBV20-1,CSVMIYNEQFF
13,TRBJ2-4,TRBV29-1,CSAQGGNKNIQYF
15,TRBJ2-3,TRBV7-2,CASSLELQGVDTQYF